The source of this T cell receptor beta chain is a study of shared clonotypes between healthy human individuals. Donors were healthy HIV-negative adults without recently reported acute infections or vaccinations. A CD45RA-negative memory subset and a CD45RA+ naive subset were separated from the CD4+ cells. The data were produced by immunoSEQ multiplex PCR, yet TCRdb's version contains in-frame clones alone and is incomplete. The sample has roughly 2 million clones, around 95% seen once. Losses at the gene ends were 8 bases for V and 4 bases for J; bases not matched to a gene: 10. The CDR3 runs 14 residues. Germline V gene lookup returns CDR1 SNHLY and CDR2 FYNNEI. As to this clone: Its antigen is as yet unknown.

Study findings and constraints: Relative to clonotypes present in all four donors, those not shared had lower generation probabilities. Rarefaction gave evidence that sorted-subset sequencing remained incomplete despite large depth.

The sequence was collected from a man aged 18 to 29 in good health. Material: naive CD4+ T cells sorted from blood. Subset denoted: CD45RA+ positively selected. The chain is built from TRBV2 and TRBJ1-2, with 7 bases lining up with TRBD1. The chain's CDR3 is CASGRQTGSYGYTF. The DNA for the CDR3 is TGTGCCAGCGGAAGACAGACAGGGTCCTATGGCTACACCTTC. The entire variable domain, with the rest obtained from reference TRBV2 and TRBJ1-2, is as follows: EPEVTQTPSHQVTQMGQEVILRCVPISNHLYFYWYRQILGQKVEFLVSFYNNEISEKSEIFDDQFSVERPDGSNFTLKIRSTKLEDSAMYFCASGRQTGSYGYTFGSGTRLTVV.